This TCR beta chain came from a study of cytomegalovirus exposure and HLA in healthy donors. The protocol was immunoSEQ multiplex PCR, while the TCRdb copy is restricted to in-frame clones and leaves out a portion. The sample shows 120,000 or so clones, about 87% of them seen only once. This CDR3 has 16 amino acids. V was cut by 1 base and J by 9 bases, with 19 bases left in between. Germline V gene sequence: CDR1 LNHNV, CDR2 YYDKDF (reference sequence). This clonotype originated in a woman between 18 and 30 years old in good health and CMV-seronegative. The specimen was PBMCs. The chain recombines TRBV15 with TRBJ2-1, with TRBD2 as a possible D gene (5 bases). DNA of the CDR3: TGTGCCACCAGCAGAGGAAGAGGGCTAAAACTTGGTGAGCAGTTCTTC. Its protein is CATSRGRGLKLGEQFF.